Shown below are 27 T cell receptor beta chains from a single sample sequenced in a study of beta chain features in type 1 diabetes. Expressed TCRB transcripts were sequenced because the entire RNA isolate underwent reverse transcription. Clones were read by immunoSEQ multiplex PCR, and TCRdb kept only the in-frame ones, dropping some. The sample yields 100,000 to 150,000 clones, 15% to 20% seen once. Their specific antigens are unknown. The study's findings and limits: Significant though moderate, a shortening of TCRB CDR3s appeared in all four CD4+ subsets of Type 1 diabetes patients.

Sample: central memory CD4+ T cells from blood. The receptor set was obtained from a man younger than 30 with type 1 diabetes.

This clone was seen repeatedly, ten times or more. The chain joins TRBV30 to TRBJ1-2; D gene ambiguous. Trimming took off 2 bases at V and 8 bases at J, with 12 bases between the two ends. There are 12 residues in the CDR3. Germline loops: CDR1 GTSNPN, CDR2 SVGIG (reference sequence). The CDR3 coding sequence is TGTGCCTGGAGTACGACACGGGAGGGCTACACCTTC. Protein product: CAWSTTREGYTF.

To note about this clone: The same CDR3 is also encoded by other DNA sequences in this sample. The V gene is TRBV7-9, the J gene TRBJ2-7, with D possibly matching TRBD2 (6 bases). V was cut by 8 bases and J by 4 bases, with 12 bases left in between. The CDR3 loop spans 12 amino acids. Germline loops: CDR1 SEHNR, CDR2 FQNEAQ (reference sequence). For the CDR3, the DNA is TGTGCCAGCGGGGGGAGCTCTTACGAGCAGTACTTC. Its protein product is CASGGSSYEQYF.

This clone has a count of ten or more. J is TRBJ2-7 and V is TRBV25-1; 7 nucleotides line up with TRBD1. Germline V gene lookup returns CDR1 MGHDK and CDR2 SYGVNS. V shed 4 bases and J 0 bases; nucleotides not matched to a gene: 6. The CDR3 runs 15 residues. CDR3 sequence reads: CASSVRRDSSYEQYF. CDR3 sequence (DNA): TGTGCCAGCAGTGTCCGCCGGGACAGCTCCTACGAGCAGTACTTC.

V and J are TRBV7-9 and TRBJ2-3, with D perhaps TRBD1 (6 bases). The CDR3 is 14 amino acids. Deletions cut 8 bases from V and 5 bases from J, with 17 bases between. The germline V gene encodes CDR1 SEHNR and CDR2 FQNEAQ (reference sequence). In nucleotides, the CDR3 is TGTGCCAGCGGCTCCACCACAGGGAGAGATACGCAGTATTTT. Translation gives CASGSTTGRDTQYF.

This chain links TRBV7-3 with TRBJ2-2, with TRBD1 matching over 7 bases. CDR1 and CDR2 from the germline V gene are SGHTA and FQGTGA. The CDR3 runs to 15 residues. Unmatched junction bases numbered 5, after V lost 5 bases and J lost 2 bases. As DNA, the CDR3 is TGTGCCAGCAGCCTAGACAGGGATAACACCGGGGAGCTGTTTTTT. It translates to CASSLDRDNTGELFF.

This clone has just a few counts. The rearrangement joins TRBV6-6 to TRBJ1-1; 10 nucleotides match TRBD1. This CDR3 region has 16 residues. CDR1 and CDR2 (germline): MNHNY, SVGAGI (reference sequence). V dropped 3 bases and J dropped 1; count of bases not matched to a gene: 5. The CDR3 bases are TGTGCCAGCAGTTATTCGACAGGGGGCAGGAACACTGAAGCTTTCTTT. It yields the protein CASSYSTGGRNTEAFF.

The chain joins TRBV5-6 to TRBJ2-1; D not certain. Germline V gives CDR1 SGHDT, CDR2 YYEEEE. V was trimmed by 4 bases and J by 9 bases, leaving 8 bases between them. The CDR3 totals 11 residues. The CDR3 DNA sequence: TGTGCCAGCAGCAAAAACAGTGAGCAGTTCTTC. It specifies CASSKNSEQFF.

The V and J genes are TRBV4-2 and TRBJ2-7, with 12 bases identical to TRBD2. Unmatched junction bases numbered 11, after V lost 3 bases and J lost 5 bases. From germline, CDR1 is LGHNA and CDR2 YNFKEQ. CDR3 length: 17 amino acids. This CDR3 reads CASSHFQTSGSWDEQYF. For the CDR3, the DNA is TGTGCCAGCAGCCACTTCCAGACTAGCGGGAGTTGGGACGAGCAGTACTTC.

The CDR3: CASSPQTGPTVNTQYF. The DNA of the CDR3 is TGTGCCAGCAGCCCTCAGACAGGCCCCACAGTGAATACGCAGTATTTT. This chain uses TRBV7-2 with TRBJ2-3, with a tentative D call TRBD1 (6 bases). Trimming stripped 5 bases from V and 7 bases from J, with 22 bases between. In germline, CDR1 is SGHTA, CDR2 FQGNSA. The CDR3 consists of 16 residues.

This clone has more than one count but fewer than ten. The rearrangement links TRBV5-4 to TRBJ1-4, with TRBD1 identical over 9 bases. CDR1 and CDR2 from the germline V gene are SGHNT and YYREEE (reference sequence). The CDR3 is made up of 12 amino acids. V lost 5 bases to trimming and J lost 10 bases; unmatched junction nucleotides: 3. The CDR3 region is CASRAGQGKLFF. In DNA, the CDR3 is TGTGCCAGCAGAGCGGGACAGGGAAAACTGTTTTTT. The full variable domain, rest sourced from reference TRBV5-4 and TRBJ1-4, is ETGVTQSPTHLIKTRGQQVTLRCSSQSGHNTVSWYQQALGQGPQFIFQYYREEENGRGNFPPRFSGLQFPNYSSELNVNALELDDSALYLCASRAGQGKLFFGSGTQLSVL.

This chain links TRBV7-2 with TRBJ1-2, with a possible D match to TRBD1 (6 bases). Germline loops: CDR1 SGHTA, CDR2 FQGNSA. Trimming pared 5 bases from V and 2 bases from J, leaving 12 bases between. There are 14 residues in the CDR3. The CDR3 DNA reads as TGTGCCAGCAGCACCTCAGGACAGAACTATGGCTACACCTTC. Translated, it gives CASSTSGQNYGYTF. The whole variable domain, filled in from reference TRBV7-2 and TRBJ1-2, reads GAGVSQSPSNKVTEKGKDVELRCDPISGHTALYWYRQSLGQGLEFLIYFQGNSAPDKSGLPSDRFSAERTGGSVSTLTIQRTQQEDSAVYLCASSTSGQNYGYTFGSGTRLTVV.

The genes are TRBV7-2 and TRBJ2-7; D might be TRBD1 (5 bases). This CDR3 spans 17 amino acids. V was trimmed by 2 bases and J by 1 base, leaving 18 bases between them. Germline V gene data show CDR1 as SGHTA and CDR2 as FQGNSA. This chain's CDR3 is CASSLIPQDVDSYEQYF. CDR3 bases: TGTGCCAGCAGCTTAATCCCACAGGACGTCGATTCCTACGAGCAGTACTTC.

This clone was counted between two and nine times. The chain joins TRBV4-1 to TRBJ2-7; D call uncertain. This CDR3 has 15 residues. Germline CDR1 MGHRA, CDR2 YSYEKL. The V and J ends lost 4 bases and 7 bases respectively, with 20 bases between them. CDR3 protein: CASSLRDPGQDEQYF. The CDR3 DNA reads as TGCGCCAGCAGCCTACGCGATCCAGGTCAGGATGAGCAGTACTTC.

The chain combines TRBV28 with TRBJ2-7, with 12 nucleotides matching TRBD2. The CDR3 extends over 15 amino acids. Germline CDR1 and CDR2: MDHEN and SYDVKM. Trimming at V came to 5 bases and at J to 3 bases, leaving 5 bases not matched to a gene. CDR3 nucleotides: TGTGCCAGCAGTCCCCTACTAGCGGGAGGCTACGAGCAGTACTTC. It yields the protein CASSPLLAGGYEQYF.

This clone has more than one count but fewer than ten. The V call is TRBV5-4, the J call TRBJ2-1, with a weak D call TRBD1 (6 bases). This CDR3 is built from 13 residues. The ends were cut back, 4 bases at V and 8 bases at J, with 13 bases in the middle. Per germline, CDR1 SGHNT and CDR2 YYREEE (reference sequence). Here the CDR3 DNA reads TGTGCCAGCAGCGGGGGACATTTGGATGAGCAGTTCTTC. The encoded protein is CASSGGHLDEQFF.

This clone was seen more than once but under ten times. The V call is TRBV5-6, the J call TRBJ2-1, with 11 bases fitting TRBD2. Germline lookup yields CDR1 SGHDT and CDR2 YYEEEE. V shed 0 bases and J 5 bases; nucleotides not matched to a gene: 4. The CDR3 spans 16 residues. CDR3 in amino acids: CASSLEGTSGHNEQFF. In DNA form, the CDR3 reads TGTGCCAGCAGCTTGGAGGGGACTAGCGGACACAATGAGCAGTTCTTC. The complete variable domain, with remaining parts taken from reference TRBV5-6 and TRBJ2-1, reads DAGVTQSPTHLIKTRGQQVTLRCSPKSGHDTVSWYQQALGQGPQFIFQYYEEEERQRGNFPDRFSGHQFPNYSSELNVNALLLGDSALYLCASSLEGTSGHNEQFFGPGTRLTVL.

This clone was recorded a few times. This chain links TRBV5-1 with TRBJ2-1; no clear D gene. Looked up from germline, CDR1 is SGHRS and CDR2 is YFSETQ. Trimming removed 4 bases from V and 0 bases from J, with 11 bases in between. This CDR3 has 15 amino acids. The CDR3 region is CASSPGPRSYNEQFF. The CDR3 DNA is TGCGCCAGCAGCCCAGGACCTCGCTCCTACAATGAGCAGTTCTTC.

This clone was observed at least ten times. CDR3 in amino acids: CASSSLGQGNYEQYF. The CDR3 nucleotides read TGTGCCAGCAGCTCCCTAGGACAGGGGAACTACGAGCAGTACTTC. The chain carries TRBV7-9 and TRBJ2-7, with 9 bases fitting TRBD1. Trimming at V came to 4 bases and at J to 3 bases, leaving 7 bases not matched to a gene. The germline gives CDR1 SEHNR, CDR2 FQNEAQ (reference sequence). This CDR3 has 15 residues.

This chain connects TRBV6-5 to TRBJ2-1; D call uncertain. The V gene's germline CDR1 is MNHEY and CDR2 SVGAGI. V lost 0 bases, J lost 10 bases, and 10 bases lay in between. This CDR3 is 13 amino acids long. The CDR3 DNA sequence: TGTGCCAGCAGTTACTCGATTTTGGGGGAGCAGTTCTTC. Translation gives CASSYSILGEQFF.

This clone turned up a few times. The chain has TRBV10-3 and TRBJ2-7, with a possible D match to TRBD1 (6 bases). The V end was cut by 2 bases, the J end by 6 bases, with 20 bases between. Looked up from germline, CDR1 is ENHRY and CDR2 is SYGVKD. The CDR3 extends over 16 amino acids. DNA for the CDR3: TGTGCCATCAGTGAGGCAGGGGCCCCGTCCCCCTCCGAGCAGTACTTC. It yields the protein CAISEAGAPSPSEQYF.

The table lists this clone with a few counts. CDR3 sequence (DNA): TGCGCCAGCAGCCCCTTGGTGAACACCGGGGAGCTGTTTTTT. It specifies CASSPLVNTGELFF. The chain employs TRBV4-3 and TRBJ2-2; no clear D. CDR1 LGHNA and CDR2 YSLEER come from the germline V gene. V lost 4 bases, J lost 1 base, and 7 bases lay in between. The CDR3 is 14 amino acids.

This clone was observed a handful of times. This chain links TRBV2 with TRBJ2-1; 9 bases align to TRBD1. The CDR3 contains 14 residues. Looked up from germline, CDR1 is SNHLY and CDR2 is FYNNEI. The ends lost 8 bases at V and 5 bases at J; junction bases unmatched: 7. CDR3 DNA: TGTGCCAGCGCCCGGGACAGGGCCAACAATGAGCAGTTCTTC. This codes for CASARDRANNEQFF.

This clone was recorded once. The chain has TRBV4-3 and TRBJ1-2, with a possible D match to TRBD1 (6 bases). Per germline, CDR1 LGHNA and CDR2 YSLEER. V was cut by 0 bases and J by 4 bases, with 15 bases left in between. The CDR3 consists of 16 residues. Here the CDR3 reads CASSQDPNSRGYGYTF. The CDR3 coding sequence is TGCGCCAGCAGCCAAGATCCAAACAGCAGGGGCTATGGCTACACCTTC.

This clone showed up just a few times. This chain connects TRBV9 to TRBJ1-1; possibly TRBD1 for D (5 bases). V lost 2 bases and J 3 bases, leaving 17 bases between the germline ends. The CDR3 contains 16 residues. The V gene's germline CDR1 is SGDLS and CDR2 YYNGEE. The CDR3 DNA reads as TGTGCCAGCAGCGTTCCCCGTCCCAGGGTGGACACTGAAGCTTTCTTT. Translation: CASSVPRPRVDTEAFF.

This clone was observed a handful of times. The CDR3 region is CASSYRNSPLHF. CDR3 nucleotides: TGTGCCAGCAGCTACCGGAATTCACCCCTCCACTTT. The chain recombines TRBV7-9 with TRBJ1-6; D uncertain. The V gene's germline CDR1 is SEHNR and CDR2 FQNEAQ (reference sequence). The CDR3 is 12 amino acids. The V end was cut by 4 bases, the J end by 7 bases, with 5 bases between.

This clone appeared a few times. The rearrangement links TRBV18 to TRBJ2-3; possibly TRBD1 or TRBD2 for D (5 bases each). CDR3 length: 14 amino acids. V was shortened by 5 bases and J by 3 bases, with 12 bases between the two germline ends. The germline V gene encodes CDR1 KGHSH and CDR2 LQKENI. CDR3 nucleotide sequence: TGTGCCAGCTCAAACGCAGGGAGAACAGATACGCAGTATTTT. Its protein product is CASSNAGRTDTQYF.

The chain joins TRBV28 to TRBJ1-6; TRBD1 matches at 9 bases. Germline-derived CDR1 and CDR2 are MDHEN and SYDVKM. The CDR3 has 15 amino acids. The junction had 6 bases not matched to a gene; V was cut back by 5 bases and J by 7 bases. Here the CDR3 DNA reads TGTGCCAGCAGTCCACATGACAGGGGGAATTCACCCCTCCACTTT. Translating it yields CASSPHDRGNSPLHF.